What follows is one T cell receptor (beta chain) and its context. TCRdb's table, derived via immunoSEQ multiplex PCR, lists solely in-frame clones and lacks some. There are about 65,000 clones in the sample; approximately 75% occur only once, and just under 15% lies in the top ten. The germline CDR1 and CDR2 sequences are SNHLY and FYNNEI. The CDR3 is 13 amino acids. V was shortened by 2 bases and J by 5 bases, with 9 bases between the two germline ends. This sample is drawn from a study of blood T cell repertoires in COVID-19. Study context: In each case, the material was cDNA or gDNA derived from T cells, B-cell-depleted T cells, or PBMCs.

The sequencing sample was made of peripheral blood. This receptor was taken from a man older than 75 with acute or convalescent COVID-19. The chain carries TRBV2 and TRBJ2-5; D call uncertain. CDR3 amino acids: CASSEYTRETQYF. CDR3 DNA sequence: TGTGCCAGCAGTGAATATACGAGGGAGACCCAGTACTTC.